The clone carrying this TCR beta chain was detected only a few times. Its target is unknown. This specimen comes from a study of tumor and adjacent non-tumor tissue in lung cancer. Across the study: The cohort had 12 adenocarcinoma, a couple of squamous cell and 1 small cell patients. Study-level findings and limits: Compared with tumor, normal lung showed significantly lower TCR diversity. Tumor repertoires had a smaller top 100 clone share than normal lung. Shorter survival was associated with higher TCR diversity in tumors.

J gave up 7 bases and V 4 bases, and 6 bases lay outside the gene matches. The CDR3 extends over 13 amino acids. The germline CDR1 and CDR2 sequences are SGHRS and YFSETQ. RNA was extracted from bulk tissue without any cell sorting. A modified ARM-PCR protocol with three rounds of nested PCR amplified TCRbeta. In TCRdb, the multiplex PCR reads were re-called with MiXCR into one record per CDR3 protein. The table has 55,000 to 75,000 distinct CDR3 sequences, about three fifths seen once. Sequencing was performed on lung tumor tissue. The chain has TRBV5-1 and TRBJ1-2; 8 bases agree with TRBD1. The receptor was isolated from a man aged 45-65 years with non-small cell lung cancer. The CDR3 DNA reads as TGCGCCAGCAGCCCGGACAGGGCTCTTGGCTACACCTTC. It is translated as CASSPDRALGYTF. The full variable domain, in which reference TRBV5-1 and TRBJ1-2 provide the parts outside the CDR3, is KAGVTQTPRYLIKTRGQQVTLSCSPISGHRSVSWYQQTPGQGLQFLFEYFSETQRNKGNFPGRFSGRQFSNSRSEMNVSTLELGDSALYLCASSPDRALGYTFGSGTRLTVV.